This record looks at one TCR beta chain sequence and its context. The sample is drawn from a study of control samples from healthy donors and cancer patients. Only in-frame clones appear in the TCRdb table, and some are missing; sequencing was by immunoSEQ multiplex PCR. The sample lists roughly 130,000 clones, approximately 91% occurring once. CDR1 is KGHSH and CDR2 is LQKENI in the germline V gene. The CDR3 spans 16 residues. The junction had 10 bases not matched to a gene; V was cut back by 3 bases and J by 8 bases. Material for sequencing was blood. This clonotype originated in a woman under 40 in good health. J is TRBJ2-1 and V is TRBV18; 10 nucleotides match TRBD2. The CDR3 sequence is CASSPSGLAGDDEQFF. CDR3 coding DNA: TGTGCCAGCTCACCGAGCGGGCTAGCGGGAGACGATGAGCAGTTCTTC.